The rows below give T cell receptor beta chains drawn from one sample of a study of T cells in Graves' hyperthyroidism and ophthalmopathy. Using its own MiXCR run on the multiplex PCR reads, TCRdb lists one record per CDR3 protein. The repertoire has approximately 600,000 distinct CDR3 sequences, under 25% of them found once; the top ten carry under 35%. Source material: blood. These receptors all stem from a man under 40 with Graves' ophthalmopathy. The CDR3 runs from the conserved cysteine through the conserved F or W. D genes are given only for firm matches. Clone size is not always given. Where it is, it says once, few, many or a class for expanded clones.

v_call	d_call	clone_size	j_call	cdr3_nt	cdr3_aa
TRBV29-1	TRBD1	NA	TRBJ1-6	TGCAGCGTCGGGACAGACTATAATTCACCCCTCCACTTT	CSVGTDYNSPLHF
TRBV29-1	NA	NA	TRBJ2-7	TGCAGCGTTGTTGAGACAGTGAGCTACGAGCAGTACTTC	CSVVETVSYEQYF
TRBV10-3	NA	NA	TRBJ1-3	TGTGCCATCAGTGCGTTGGACAGTCCCCAAAACACCATATATTTT	CAISALDSPQNTIYF
TRBV5-5	NA	many	TRBJ2-1	TGTGCCAGCAGCCGGGAAGGGTACAATGAGCAGTTCTTC	CASSREGYNEQFF
TRBV25-1	NA	many	TRBJ2-7	TGTGCCAGCAGTGAAGAGCAGGGCTCCTACGAGCAGTACTTC	CASSEEQGSYEQYF
TRBV6-1	TRBD2	NA	TRBJ2-1	TGTGCCAGCAGTGAGGCGGGAGGGCCCCGGTTCTTC	CASSEAGGPRFF
TRBV2	TRBD1	many	TRBJ2-7	TGTGCCAGCACCCCGGGACAGGGCGGCTACGAGCAGTACTTC	CASTPGQGGYEQYF
TRBV29-1	TRBD2	NA	TRBJ2-3	TGCAGCGTTGTCCTGGCGGGGGGGGTAACAGATACGCAGTATTTT	CSVVLAGGVTDTQYF
TRBV5-1	NA	NA	TRBJ2-5	TGCGCCAGCAGCCTGGCGGGACGGGACCAAGAGACCCAGTACTTC	CASSLAGRDQETQYF
TRBV9	NA	few	TRBJ2-2	TGTGCCAGTGGGGAGATAGGGGAGCTGTTTTTT	CASGEIGELFF
TRBV3-1	NA	NA	TRBJ1-5	TGTGCCAGCAGCCAATCGTCAACTTCCAGGAGCAATCAGCCCCAGCATTTT	CASSQSSTSRSNQPQHF
TRBV28	NA	NA	TRBJ2-7	TGTGCCAGCAGTTCGGGGTGGTACGAGCAGTACTTC	CASSSGWYEQYF
TRBV29-1	NA	NA	TRBJ2-5	TGCAGCGTTGAAGCGGGAATCCAAGAGACCCAGTACTTC	CSVEAGIQETQYF
TRBV9	TRBD1	NA	TRBJ2-1	TGTGCCAGCAGCTCAGAGGACAGGGTCAATGAGCAGTTCTTC	CASSSEDRVNEQFF
TRBV12-3/TRBV12-4	TRBD2	many	TRBJ2-2	TGTGCCAGCAGTTTAGGACTAGCGGACACCGGGGAGCTGTTTTTT	CASSLGLADTGELFF
TRBV30	NA	NA	TRBJ2-7	TGTGCCTGGACGTACAGCTCCTACGAGCAGTACTTC	CAWTYSSYEQYF
TRBV5-1	NA	few	TRBJ1-5	TGCGCCAGCAGCTCGGACGGTGGATCCAATCAGCCCCAGCATTTT	CASSSDGGSNQPQHF
TRBV7-3	NA	few	TRBJ1-2	TGTGCCAGCAGCTTAGATCTCGGGTATGGCTACACCTTC	CASSLDLGYGYTF
TRBV6-1	TRBD1	many	TRBJ1-5	TGTGCCAGCGGGCAGGGGGAATACCTCAATCAGCCCCAGCATTTT	CASGQGEYLNQPQHF
TRBV5-4	NA	NA	TRBJ1-1	TGTGCCAGCAGCTTCGGTCCTCTGGGAACTGAAGCTTTCTTT	CASSFGPLGTEAFF
TRBV7-6	TRBD1	NA	TRBJ2-7	TGTGCCAGCAGCTGGGACAGGGGGGACGAGCAGTACTTC	CASSWDRGDEQYF
TRBV6-2/TRBV6-3	TRBD1	many	TRBJ1-2	TGTGCCAGCAGCTCTGACAGGGGAAGTGGCTACACCTTC	CASSSDRGSGYTF
TRBV30	TRBD2	many	TRBJ2-7	TGTGCCTGGAGGCTAGCGGGAGACTACGAGCAGTACTTC	CAWRLAGDYEQYF
TRBV3-1	NA	many	TRBJ1-4	TGTGCCAGCCCTCCTTGTGGGCCTGAAAAACTGTTTTTT	CASPPCGPEKLFF
TRBV19	NA	NA	TRBJ1-2	TGTGCCAGTAGGCGGGTTCCGGGGAACTATGGCTACACCTTC	CASRRVPGNYGYTF
TRBV4-2	NA	many	TRBJ1-2	TGTGCCAGCAGCCAAGAAGTGGATCCCCGGCGCTTCTATGGCTACACCTTC	CASSQEVDPRRFYGYTF
TRBV6-1	TRBD2	few	TRBJ2-3	TGTGCCAGCAGTGAAGCAGGGACTAGCGCAGATACGCAGTATTTT	CASSEAGTSADTQYF
TRBV5-1	TRBD2	NA	TRBJ2-5	TGCGCCAGCAGACGGAGCGGGAGTTACTATGAGAAGGAGACCCAGTACTTC	CASRRSGSYYEKETQYF
TRBV7-9	NA	NA	TRBJ2-6	TGTGCCAGCAGCTTTTTCGCGGACTCTGGGGCCAACGTCCTGACTTTC	CASSFFADSGANVLTF
TRBV27	TRBD2	NA	TRBJ2-2	TGTGCCAGCAGTTTTTCGACTAGCGGGACCGGGGAGCTGTTTTTT	CASSFSTSGTGELFF
TRBV11-2	NA	many	TRBJ1-6	TGTGCCAGCAGTCCGCCGGGACAACTTAATTCACCCCTCCACTTT	CASSPPGQLNSPLHF
TRBV18	TRBD1	many	TRBJ2-5	TGTGCCAGCTCACCACCGGGGACAGGGGAGACCCAGTACTTC	CASSPPGTGETQYF
TRBV4-2	TRBD1	NA	TRBJ1-5	TGTGCCAGCAGCCAGGGGGACAGGGAGGACCAGCCCCAGCATTTT	CASSQGDREDQPQHF
TRBV6-1	TRBD2	few	TRBJ2-2	TGTGCCAGCAGTCCCCTAGCGGGAGGGCCTCGAGGCGGGGAGCTGTTTTTT	CASSPLAGGPRGGELFF
TRBV5-1	NA	NA	TRBJ1-3	TGCGCCAGCAGCTTTGGGGACTCTGGAAACACCATATATTTT	CASSFGDSGNTIYF
TRBV12-3/TRBV12-4	TRBD1	many	TRBJ2-2	TGTGCCAGCAGGCATACTGGGACAGATCGGAATGGGGAGCTGTTTTTT	CASRHTGTDRNGELFF
TRBV9	TRBD1	once	TRBJ1-6	TGTGCCAGCAGCACCCAGACAGGGGTGAATTCACCCCTCCACTTT	CASSTQTGVNSPLHF
TRBV10-3	NA	NA	TRBJ2-7	TGTGCCATCAGTGAGAGGAGCCTGAGCCACGAGCAGTACTTC	CAISERSLSHEQYF
TRBV18	NA	few	TRBJ2-2	TGTGCCAGCTCACCACAGGGGGACGGGGAGCTGTTTTTT	CASSPQGDGELFF
TRBV28	NA	NA	TRBJ1-1	TGTGCCAGCGAGGGAGAGGGAACTGAAGCTTTCTTT	CASEGEGTEAFF
TRBV6-5	TRBD2	NA	TRBJ2-7	TGTGCCAGCAGTAACGGGACTAGCGGGAAAGGCGAGCAGTACTTC	CASSNGTSGKGEQYF
TRBV30	NA	NA	TRBJ2-7	TGTGCCTGGAGCAACGGGGTTTACGAGCAGTACTTC	CAWSNGVYEQYF
TRBV11-2	NA	many	TRBJ1-1	TGTGCCAGCAGCTTAGATTACGGGGGTAGCACTGAAGCTTTCTTT	CASSLDYGGSTEAFF